The T cell receptor (beta chain) under discussion was sequenced for a study of beta chain features in type 1 diabetes. Overall study: Across every sample, roughly 100 million sorted cells were examined in total.

Overall study results and limits: A pattern of fewer insertions and more deletions at VDJ junctions was seen in type 1 diabetes patients. Whatever favoring of shorter templates PCR might show would apply equally to patients and controls. In all four CD4+ subsets, TCRB CDR3 length was significantly, moderately reduced in type 1 diabetes.

CDR3 length equals 14 residues. The V end was cut by 7 bases, the J end by 0 bases, with 13 bases between. Germline values: CDR1 SGHTS, CDR2 YDEGEE. About this clone itself: Its specificity is not known.

TCRB transcripts that were expressed got sequenced, as all of the isolated RNA had been reverse transcribed. Here immunoSEQ multiplex PCR was the method, and the copy in TCRdb shows in-frame clones only, minus some. The data show 360,000 or so clones, about 18% seen once. This chain joins TRBV5-8 and TRBJ1-1, with D maybe TRBD1 (6 bases). This clonotype was sampled from a woman aged 18-29 years in good health. The source material was naive CD4+ T cells from blood. CDR3 protein: CASGLTGLNTEAFF. Here the CDR3 DNA reads TGTGCCAGCGGGTTGACAGGTCTGAACACTGAAGCTTTCTTT.